The present TCR beta chain was sequenced within a study of T cell responses to AZD1222 COVID-19 vaccine. Study-wide context: Pooling of second doses given at about 4 or about 12 weeks was done.

Germline V CDR1 and CDR2: LGHDT, YNNKEL (reference sequence). The V segment lost 5 bases and the J segment 7 bases; nucleotides outside the gene matches: 8. The CDR3 covers 14 residues. Only in-frame clones appear in the TCRdb table, and some are missing; sequencing was by immunoSEQ multiplex PCR. The sample contains some 120,000 clones, 90% to 95% of which appear only once. V gene TRBV3-1 (or the pseudogene TRBV3-2) combines with J gene TRBJ2-1, with 7 bases aligning to TRBD1. Sequenced here: peripheral blood, sampled on day 0 of AZD1222 vaccination. This TCR was sampled from an adult in good health. This CDR3 reads CASSFRQGRNEQFF. CDR3 DNA: TGTGCCAGCAGCTTTCGACAGGGACGAAATGAGCAGTTCTTC.